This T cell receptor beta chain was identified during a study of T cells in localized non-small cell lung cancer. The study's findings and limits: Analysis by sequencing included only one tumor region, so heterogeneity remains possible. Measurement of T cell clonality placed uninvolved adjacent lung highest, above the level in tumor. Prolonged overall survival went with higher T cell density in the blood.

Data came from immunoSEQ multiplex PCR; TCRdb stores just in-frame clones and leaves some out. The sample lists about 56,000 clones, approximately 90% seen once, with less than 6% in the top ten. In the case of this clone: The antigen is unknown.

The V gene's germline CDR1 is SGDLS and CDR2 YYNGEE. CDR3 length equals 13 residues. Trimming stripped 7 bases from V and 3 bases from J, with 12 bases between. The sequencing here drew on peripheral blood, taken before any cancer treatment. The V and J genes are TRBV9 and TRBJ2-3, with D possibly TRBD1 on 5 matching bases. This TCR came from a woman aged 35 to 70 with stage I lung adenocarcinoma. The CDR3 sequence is CASQSTGTDTQYF. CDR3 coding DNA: TGTGCCAGCCAGTCCACAGGAACAGATACGCAGTATTTT. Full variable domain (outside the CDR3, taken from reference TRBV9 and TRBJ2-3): DSGVTQTPKHLITATGQRVTLRCSPRSGDLSVYWYQQSLDQGLQFLIQYYNGEERAKGNILERFSAQQFPDLHSELNLSSLELGDSALYFCASQSTGTDTQYFGPGTRLTVL.